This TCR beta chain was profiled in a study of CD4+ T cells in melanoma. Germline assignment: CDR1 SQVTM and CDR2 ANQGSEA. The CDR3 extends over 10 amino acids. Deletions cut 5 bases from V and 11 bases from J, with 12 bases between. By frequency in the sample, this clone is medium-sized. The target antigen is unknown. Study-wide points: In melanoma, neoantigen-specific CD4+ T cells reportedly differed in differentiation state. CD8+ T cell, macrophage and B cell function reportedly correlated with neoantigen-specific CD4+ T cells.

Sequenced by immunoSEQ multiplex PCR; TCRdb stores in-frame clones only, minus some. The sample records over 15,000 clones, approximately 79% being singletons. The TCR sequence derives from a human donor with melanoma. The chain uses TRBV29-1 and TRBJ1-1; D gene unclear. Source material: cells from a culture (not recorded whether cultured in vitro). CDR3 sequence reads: CSVFKGRAFF. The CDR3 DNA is TGCAGCGTTTTTAAGGGAAGGGCTTTCTTT.